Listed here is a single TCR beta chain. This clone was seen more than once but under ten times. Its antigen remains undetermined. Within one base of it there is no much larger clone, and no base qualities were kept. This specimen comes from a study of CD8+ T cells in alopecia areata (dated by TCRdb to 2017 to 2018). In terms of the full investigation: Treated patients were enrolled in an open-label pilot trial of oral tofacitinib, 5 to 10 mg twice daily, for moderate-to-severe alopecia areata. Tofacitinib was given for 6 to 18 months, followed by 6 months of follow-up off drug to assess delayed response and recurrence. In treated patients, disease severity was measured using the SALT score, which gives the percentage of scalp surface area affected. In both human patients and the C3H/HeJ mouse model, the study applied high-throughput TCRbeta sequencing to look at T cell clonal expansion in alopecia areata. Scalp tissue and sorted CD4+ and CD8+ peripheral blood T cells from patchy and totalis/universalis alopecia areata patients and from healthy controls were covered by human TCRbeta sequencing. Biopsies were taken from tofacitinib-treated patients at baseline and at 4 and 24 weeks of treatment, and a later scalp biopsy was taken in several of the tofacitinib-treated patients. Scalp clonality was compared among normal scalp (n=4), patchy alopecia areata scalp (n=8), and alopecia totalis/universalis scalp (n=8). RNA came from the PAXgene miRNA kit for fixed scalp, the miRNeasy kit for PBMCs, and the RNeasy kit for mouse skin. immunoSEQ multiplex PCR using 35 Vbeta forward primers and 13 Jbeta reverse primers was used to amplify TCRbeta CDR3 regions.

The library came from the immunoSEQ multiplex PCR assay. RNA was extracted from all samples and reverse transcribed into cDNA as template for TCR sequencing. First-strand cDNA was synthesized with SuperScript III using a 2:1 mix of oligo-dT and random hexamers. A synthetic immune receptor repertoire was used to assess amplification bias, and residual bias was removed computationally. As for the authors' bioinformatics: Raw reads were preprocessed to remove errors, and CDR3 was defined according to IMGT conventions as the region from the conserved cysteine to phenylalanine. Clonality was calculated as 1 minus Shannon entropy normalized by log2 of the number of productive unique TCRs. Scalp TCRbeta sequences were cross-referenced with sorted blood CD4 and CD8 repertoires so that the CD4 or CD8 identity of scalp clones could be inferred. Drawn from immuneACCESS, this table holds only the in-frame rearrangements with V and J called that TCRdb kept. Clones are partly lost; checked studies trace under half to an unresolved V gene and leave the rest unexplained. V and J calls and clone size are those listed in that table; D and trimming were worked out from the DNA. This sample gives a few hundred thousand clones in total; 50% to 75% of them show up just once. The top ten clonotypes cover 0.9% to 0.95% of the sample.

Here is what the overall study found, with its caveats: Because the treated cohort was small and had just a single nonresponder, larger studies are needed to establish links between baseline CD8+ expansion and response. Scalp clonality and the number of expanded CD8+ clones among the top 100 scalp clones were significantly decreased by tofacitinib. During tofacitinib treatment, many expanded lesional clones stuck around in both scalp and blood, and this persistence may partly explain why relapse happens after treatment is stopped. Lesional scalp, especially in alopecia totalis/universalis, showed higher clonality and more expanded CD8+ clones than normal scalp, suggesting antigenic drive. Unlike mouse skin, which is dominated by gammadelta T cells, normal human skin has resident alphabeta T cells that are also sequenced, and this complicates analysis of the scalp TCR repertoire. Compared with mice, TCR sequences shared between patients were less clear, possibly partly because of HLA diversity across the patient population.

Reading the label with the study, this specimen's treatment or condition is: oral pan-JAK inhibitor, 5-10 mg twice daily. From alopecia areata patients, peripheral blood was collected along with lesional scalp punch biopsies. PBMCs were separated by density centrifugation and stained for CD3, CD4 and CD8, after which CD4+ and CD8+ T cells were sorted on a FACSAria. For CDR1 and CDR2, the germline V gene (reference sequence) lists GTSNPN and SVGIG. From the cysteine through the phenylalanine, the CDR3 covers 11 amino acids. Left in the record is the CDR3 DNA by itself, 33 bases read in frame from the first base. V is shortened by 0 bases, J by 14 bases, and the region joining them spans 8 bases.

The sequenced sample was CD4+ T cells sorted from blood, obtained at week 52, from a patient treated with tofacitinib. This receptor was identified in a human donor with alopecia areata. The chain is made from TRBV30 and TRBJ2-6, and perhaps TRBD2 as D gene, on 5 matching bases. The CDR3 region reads CAWSVGALLTF. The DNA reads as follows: TGTGCCTGGAGTGTGGGAGCGCTCCTGACTTTC.